This T cell receptor beta chain was retrieved from a study of shared clonotypes between healthy human individuals (TCRdb year 2020). For the study in its entirety: A couple of women and three men aged 18 to 49 years were included in the cohort. Each donor's leukapheresis produced roughly between roughly 0.9 and 9 billion PBMCs. To estimate repertoire size and how much clonotype sharing occurs between individuals, the study deeply sequenced the blood TCR repertoires of a handful of healthy adults. Different laboratories and diverse techniques were used to prepare libraries and sequence TCR repertoires, to increase sequencing depth and limit assay-specific biases.

V drops 0 bases and J drops 3 bases, leaving 12 bases in between. The CDR3 spans 15 residues, from the cysteine through the phenylalanine. Only the CDR3 portion is preserved as DNA: 45 bases, with reading frame beginning at the first base. CDR1 and CDR2 were assigned from the germline V gene (reference sequence) as MNHEY and SMNVEV. Worth noting for this clone: What antigen it recognizes has not been identified. No much larger clonotype is one base removed from it; base qualities were not supplied.

The donors were healthy, HIV-negative adults who had no recently reported acute infections or vaccinations. Every donor was a Caucasian adult living in Nashville, Tennessee, USA. In the unsorted samples, some 100 million PBMCs were counted, and genomic DNA was extracted using the QIAamp DNA Blood Mini kit. After blood collection by leukapheresis, PBMCs were isolated using Ficoll-Histopaque density gradient centrifugation and then cryopreserved in the vapor phase of liquid nitrogen. Results and caveats for the whole study, not just this receptor: Pairwise subsampling led to the expectation that sequencing depth would affect the degree of clonotype sharing among donors. Sampling was limited to blood, and TCR repertoires in tissue likely differ from TCR repertoires in blood. Because the study included a small number of donors, the genetic and exposure-history diversity represented was limited.

Using the deep immunoSEQ assay, TCR CDR3 regions were amplified from genomic DNA by multiplex PCR. Genomic DNA extracted from each cell subset was distributed evenly over all wells of several immunoSEQ 96-well plates, and each plate served as one replicate. For unsorted PBMC, around 330 ng genomic DNA, equal to approximately 30,000 T cell genomes, was loaded into each replicate PCR. Genomic DNA from unsorted PBMC was sequenced over ten immunoSEQ deep assay plates. The purified libraries were quantified using a Qubit 3.0 fluorometer, sized with a Bioanalyzer 2100, and then quantified again using the KAPA Library Quantification kit. Every immunoSEQ 96-well plate was sequenced on a separate single-read 150-cycle Illumina NextSeq 550 flow cell. Per the source publication's procedure: Because only junctional sequences without quality scores were contained in the immunoSEQ output, filtering matching that applied to full-length reads could not be performed. Sequences were annotated with PyIR, a Python wrapper for IgBLAST v1.9, and V/J genes and CDR3 were assigned using IMGT germline references. Reads with weak V/J assignments (E-value above 1e-6), missing CDR3, stop codons, out-of-frame junctions, or ambiguous translated residues were removed. V3J clonotypes were defined as sequences sharing an identical inferred V gene, J gene, and CDR3 amino acid sequence. The percentage overlap between two repertoires was calculated by dividing the number of shared unique clonotypes by the size of the smaller repertoire. Repertoire richness was assessed with RTK rarefaction, the Chao1 estimator, and Recon v2.1 estimates of unobserved clonotypes. This immuneACCESS table, as held by TCRdb, lists in-frame sequences with V and J called but not all clones. Of the missing ones, under half trace to an unresolved V gene in checked studies; the others have no known cause. V, J and clone size are taken as reported in that table, and D and trimming were inferred from the DNA itself. The sample table lists roughly 500,000 clones, around 75% of them with a count of one. The ten largest clones capture roughly 13% of the sample.

The chain is encoded by TRBV27 joined to TRBJ2-7; the D gene assignment is ambiguous. The sequenced sample was PBMCs. This clonotype was sampled from a woman between 35 and 50 years old in good health. Some clones in this sample may be carry-over from other donors' samples. The DNA sequence is TGTGCCAGCAGTTTATCGGCCGGGTGGGGCTACGAGCAGTACTTC. Its coded protein is CASSLSAGWGYEQYF.